The present entry profiles one T cell receptor (beta chain) with its context. An assay was performed, and its level was deep. Sequenced by immunoSEQ multiplex PCR; TCRdb stores in-frame clones only, minus some. The table records over a million clones, less than 99% of them present only once. These data are taken from a study of shared clonotypes between healthy human individuals. Trimming left V 1 base short and J 6 bases short, with 8 bases between. The CDR3 contains 13 residues. CDR1 and CDR2 (germline): SSHAT, FNYEAQ (reference sequence). This clonotype was sampled from a young man in good health. The chain employs TRBV7-7 and TRBJ2-3; D is perhaps TRBD2 (6 bases). The sequenced material came from naive CD4+ T cells sorted from blood. Subset in this sample: CD45RA+ positively selected. CDR3 residues: CASSLGRGDTQYF. The CDR3 DNA reads TGTGCCAGCAGCTTAGGGCGGGGCGATACGCAGTATTTT.